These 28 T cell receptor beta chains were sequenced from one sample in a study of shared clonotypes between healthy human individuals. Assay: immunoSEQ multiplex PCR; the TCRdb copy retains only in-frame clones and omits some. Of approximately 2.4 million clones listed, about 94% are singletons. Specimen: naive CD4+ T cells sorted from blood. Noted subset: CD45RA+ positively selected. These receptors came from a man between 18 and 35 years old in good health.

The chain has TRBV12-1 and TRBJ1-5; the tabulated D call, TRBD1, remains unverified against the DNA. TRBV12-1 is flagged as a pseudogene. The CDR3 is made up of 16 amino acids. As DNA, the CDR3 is TGTGCCAGCAGCAGCCCCGGGACACCAAGCAATCAGCCCCAGCATTTT. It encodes CASSSPGTPSNQPQHF.

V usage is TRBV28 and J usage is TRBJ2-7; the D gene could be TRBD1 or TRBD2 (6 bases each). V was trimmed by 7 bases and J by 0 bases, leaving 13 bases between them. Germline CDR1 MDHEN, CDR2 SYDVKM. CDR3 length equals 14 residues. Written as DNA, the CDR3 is TGTGCCAGCACCGGTCCGGGGGCCTCCTACGAGCAGTACTTC. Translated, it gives CASTGPGASYEQYF.

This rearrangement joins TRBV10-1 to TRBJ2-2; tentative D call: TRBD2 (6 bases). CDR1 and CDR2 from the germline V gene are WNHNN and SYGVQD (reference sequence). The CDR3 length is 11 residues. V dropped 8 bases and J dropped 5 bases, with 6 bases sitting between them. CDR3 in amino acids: CASGRTGELFF. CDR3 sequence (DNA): TGCGCCAGCGGGAGGACCGGGGAGCTGTTTTTT.

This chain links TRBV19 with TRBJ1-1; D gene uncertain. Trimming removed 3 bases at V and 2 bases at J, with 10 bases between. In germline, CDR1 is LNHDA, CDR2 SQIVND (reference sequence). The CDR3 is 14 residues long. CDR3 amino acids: CASSIGSRNTEAFF. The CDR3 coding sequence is TGTGCCAGTAGTATCGGATCCCGAAACACTGAAGCTTTCTTT. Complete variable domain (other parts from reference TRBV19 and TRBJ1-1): DGGITQSPKYLFRKEGQNVTLSCEQNLNHDAMYWYRQDPGQGLRLIYYSQIVNDFQKGDIAEGYSVSREKKESFPLTVTSAQKNPTAFYLCASSIGSRNTEAFFGQGTRLTVV.

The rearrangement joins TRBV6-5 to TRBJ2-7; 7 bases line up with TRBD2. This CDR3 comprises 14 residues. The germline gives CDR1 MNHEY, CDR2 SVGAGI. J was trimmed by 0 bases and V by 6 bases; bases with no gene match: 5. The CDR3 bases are TGTGCCAGCAGCCGCGGGACTACCTCCTACGAGCAGTACTTC. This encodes CASSRGTTSYEQYF.

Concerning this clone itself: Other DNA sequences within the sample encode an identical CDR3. CDR3 DNA: TGCGCCAGCAGCGTAGCAGGGGGGCCCTACGAGCAGTACTTC. Translated: CASSVAGGPYEQYF. The V gene is TRBV5-1, the J gene TRBJ2-7, with a possible D match to TRBD1 (7 bases). The V and J ends lost 4 bases and 2 bases respectively, with 13 bases between them. CDR3 length: 14 amino acids. Germline loops: CDR1 SGHRS, CDR2 YFSETQ. The complete variable domain, with remaining parts taken from reference TRBV5-1 and TRBJ2-7, reads KAGVTQTPRYLIKTRGQQVTLSCSPISGHRSVSWYQQTPGQGLQFLFEYFSETQRNKGNFPGRFSGRQFSNSRSEMNVSTLELGDSALYLCASSVAGGPYEQYFGPGTRLTVT.

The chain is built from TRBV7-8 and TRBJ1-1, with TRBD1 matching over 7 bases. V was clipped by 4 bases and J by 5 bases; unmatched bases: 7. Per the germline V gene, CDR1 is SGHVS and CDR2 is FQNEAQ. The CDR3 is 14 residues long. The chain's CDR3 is CASSSFEGATEAFF. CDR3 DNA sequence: TGTGCCAGCAGCTCCTTTGAGGGGGCGACTGAAGCTTTCTTT.

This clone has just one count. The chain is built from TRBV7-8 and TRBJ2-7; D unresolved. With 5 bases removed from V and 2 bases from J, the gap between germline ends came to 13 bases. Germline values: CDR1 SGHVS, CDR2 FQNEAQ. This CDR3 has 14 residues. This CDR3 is CASSMKNLPYEQYF. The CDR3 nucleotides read TGTGCCAGCAGCATGAAAAACCTCCCCTACGAGCAGTACTTC.

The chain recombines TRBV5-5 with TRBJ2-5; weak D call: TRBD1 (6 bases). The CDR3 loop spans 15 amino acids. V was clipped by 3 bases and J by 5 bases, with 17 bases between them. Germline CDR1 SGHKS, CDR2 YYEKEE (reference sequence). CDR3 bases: TGTGCCAGCAGCTCCCTAACAGGGATGGGGGAGACCCAGTACTTC. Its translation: CASSSLTGMGETQYF.

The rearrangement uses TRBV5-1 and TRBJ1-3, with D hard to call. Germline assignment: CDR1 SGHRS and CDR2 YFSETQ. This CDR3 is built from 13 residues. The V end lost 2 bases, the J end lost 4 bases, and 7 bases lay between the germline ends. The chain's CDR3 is CASSFLGGNTIYF. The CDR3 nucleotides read TGCGCCAGCAGCTTTTTGGGAGGAAACACCATATATTTT.

CDR3 amino acids: CASSSRDRGYNYGYTF. The CDR3 nucleotides read TGTGCCAGTAGTTCCCGGGACAGGGGTTATAACTATGGCTACACCTTC. V gene TRBV19 combines with J gene TRBJ1-2; 10 bases fit TRBD1. This CDR3 comprises 16 residues. The trim removed 5 bases at V and 1 base at J, leaving 7 bases unmatched. CDR1 and CDR2 (germline): LNHDA, SQIVND (reference sequence).

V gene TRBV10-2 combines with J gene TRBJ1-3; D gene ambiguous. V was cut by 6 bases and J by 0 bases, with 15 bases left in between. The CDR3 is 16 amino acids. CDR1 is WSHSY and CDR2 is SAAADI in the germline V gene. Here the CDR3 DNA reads TGCGCCAGCAGCCTATCTAATCCCAGCTCTGGAAACACCATATATTTT. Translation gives CASSLSNPSSGNTIYF.

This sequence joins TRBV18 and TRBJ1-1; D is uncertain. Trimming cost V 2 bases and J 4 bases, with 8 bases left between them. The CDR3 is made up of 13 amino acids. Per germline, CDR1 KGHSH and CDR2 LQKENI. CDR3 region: CASSPYRGTEAFF. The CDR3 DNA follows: TGTGCCAGCTCACCATATCGGGGCACTGAAGCTTTCTTT.

In nucleotides, the CDR3 is TGTGCCAGCTCAGGCAGGGGAAACTATGGCTACACCTTC. This translates into CASSGRGNYGYTF. The genes are TRBV18 and TRBJ1-2; a possible D gene is TRBD1 (6 bases). Trimming pared 5 bases from V and 2 bases from J, leaving 9 bases between. Germline assignment: CDR1 KGHSH and CDR2 LQKENI. The CDR3 runs 13 residues.

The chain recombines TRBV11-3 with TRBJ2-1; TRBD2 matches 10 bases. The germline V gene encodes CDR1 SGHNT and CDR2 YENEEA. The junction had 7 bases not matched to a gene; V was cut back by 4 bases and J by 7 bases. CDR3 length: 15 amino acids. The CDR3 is CASSSGTSVTNEQFF. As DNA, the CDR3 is TGTGCCAGCAGCTCCGGGACTAGCGTCACAAATGAGCAGTTCTTC.

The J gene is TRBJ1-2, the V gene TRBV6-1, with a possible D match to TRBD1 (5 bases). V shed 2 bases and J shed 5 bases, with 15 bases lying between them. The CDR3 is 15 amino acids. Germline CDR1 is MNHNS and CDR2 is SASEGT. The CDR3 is CASSEMGQFRYGYTF. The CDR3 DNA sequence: TGTGCCAGCAGTGAAATGGGGCAATTTCGATATGGCTACACCTTC.

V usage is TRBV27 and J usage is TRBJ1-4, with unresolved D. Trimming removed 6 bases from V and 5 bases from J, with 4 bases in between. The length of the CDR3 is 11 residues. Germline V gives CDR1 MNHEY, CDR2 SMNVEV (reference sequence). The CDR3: CASRGNEKLFF. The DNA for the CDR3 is TGTGCCAGCAGGGGGAATGAAAAACTGTTTTTT.

The CDR3 region is CASSIPGYYGYTF. DNA for the CDR3: TGTGCCAGTAGTATCCCAGGGTACTATGGCTACACCTTC. The chain recombines TRBV19 with TRBJ1-2, with D possibly TRBD1 on 5 matching bases. CDR1 LNHDA and CDR2 SQIVND come from the germline V gene (reference sequence). V was shortened by 3 bases and J by 3 bases, with 8 bases between the two germline ends. The CDR3 length is 13 residues.

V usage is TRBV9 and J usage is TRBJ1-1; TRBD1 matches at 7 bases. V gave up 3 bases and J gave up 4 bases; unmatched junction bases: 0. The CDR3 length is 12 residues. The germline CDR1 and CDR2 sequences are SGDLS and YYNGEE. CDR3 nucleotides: TGTGCCAGCAGCGCAGGGGGCACTGAAGCTTTCTTT. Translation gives CASSAGGTEAFF.

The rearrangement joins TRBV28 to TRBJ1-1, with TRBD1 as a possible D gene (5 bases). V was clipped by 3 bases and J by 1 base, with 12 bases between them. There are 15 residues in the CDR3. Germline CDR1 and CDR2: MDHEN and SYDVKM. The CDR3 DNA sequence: TGTGCCAGCAGTTTGGGATCGCAGGGGAACACTGAAGCTTTCTTT. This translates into CASSLGSQGNTEAFF.

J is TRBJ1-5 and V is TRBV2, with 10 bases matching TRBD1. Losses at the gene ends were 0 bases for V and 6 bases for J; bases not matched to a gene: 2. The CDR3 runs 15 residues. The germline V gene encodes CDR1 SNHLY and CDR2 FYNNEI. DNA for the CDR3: TGTGCCAGCAGTGAAGCGACAGGGGGCAGTCAGCCCCAGCATTTT. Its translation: CASSEATGGSQPQHF. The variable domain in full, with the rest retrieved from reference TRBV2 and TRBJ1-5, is EPEVTQTPSHQVTQMGQEVILRCVPISNHLYFYWYRQILGQKVEFLVSFYNNEISEKSEIFDDQFSVERPDGSNFTLKIRSTKLEDSAMYFCASSEATGGSQPQHFGDGTRLSIL.

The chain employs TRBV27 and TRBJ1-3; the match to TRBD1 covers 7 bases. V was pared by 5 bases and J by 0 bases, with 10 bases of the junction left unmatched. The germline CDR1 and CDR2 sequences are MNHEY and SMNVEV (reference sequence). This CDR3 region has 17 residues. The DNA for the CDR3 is TGTGCCAGCAGTCTTTCCGGGACAGCGAGCTCTGGAAACACCATATATTTT. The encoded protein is CASSLSGTASSGNTIYF.

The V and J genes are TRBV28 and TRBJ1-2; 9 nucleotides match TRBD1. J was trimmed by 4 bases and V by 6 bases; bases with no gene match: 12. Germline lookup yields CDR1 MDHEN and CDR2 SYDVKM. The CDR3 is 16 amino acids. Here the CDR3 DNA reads TGTGCCAGCAGCCAGCATGGCGGGACAGGGATCTATGGCTACACCTTC. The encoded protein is CASSQHGGTGIYGYTF.

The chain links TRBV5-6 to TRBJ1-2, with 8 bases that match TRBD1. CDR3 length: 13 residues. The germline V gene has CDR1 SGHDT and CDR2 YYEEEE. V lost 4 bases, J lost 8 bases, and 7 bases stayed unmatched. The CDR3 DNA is TGTGCCAGCAGCATAGGACAGGGATTGGGCTACACCTTC. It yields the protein CASSIGQGLGYTF.

CDR3 amino acids: CASSSITSGGAGDTQYF. DNA for the CDR3: TGCGCCAGCAGCTCGATAACTAGCGGGGGGGCCGGAGATACGCAGTATTTT. V usage is TRBV5-1 and J usage is TRBJ2-3, with TRBD2 matching over 13 bases. CDR1 and CDR2 (germline): SGHRS, YFSETQ. V dropped 3 bases and J dropped 5; count of bases not matched to a gene: 9. The CDR3 has 17 amino acids.

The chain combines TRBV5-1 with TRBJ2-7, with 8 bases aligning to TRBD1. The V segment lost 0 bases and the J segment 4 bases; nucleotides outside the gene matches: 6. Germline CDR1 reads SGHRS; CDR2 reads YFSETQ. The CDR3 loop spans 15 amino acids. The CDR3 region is CASSLDRQGSYEQYF. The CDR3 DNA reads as TGCGCCAGCAGCTTGGATCGACAGGGGTCTTACGAGCAGTACTTC.

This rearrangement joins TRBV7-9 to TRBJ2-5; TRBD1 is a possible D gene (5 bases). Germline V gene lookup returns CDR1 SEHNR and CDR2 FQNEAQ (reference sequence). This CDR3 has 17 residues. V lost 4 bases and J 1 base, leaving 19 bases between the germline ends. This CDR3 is CASSSTNEGALQETQYF. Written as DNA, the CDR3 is TGTGCCAGCAGCTCAACCAACGAAGGGGCACTCCAAGAGACCCAGTACTTC. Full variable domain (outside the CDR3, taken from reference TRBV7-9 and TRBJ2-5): DTGVSQNPRHKITKRGQNVTFRCDPISEHNRLYWYRQTLGQGPEFLTYFQNEAQLEKSRLLSDRFSAERPKGSFSTLEIQRTEQGDSAMYLCASSSTNEGALQETQYFGPGTRLLVL.

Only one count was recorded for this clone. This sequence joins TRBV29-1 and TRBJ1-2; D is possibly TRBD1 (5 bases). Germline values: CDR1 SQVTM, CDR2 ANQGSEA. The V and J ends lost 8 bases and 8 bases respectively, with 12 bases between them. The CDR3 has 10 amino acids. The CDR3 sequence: CSSGGEGYTF. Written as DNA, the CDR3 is TGCAGCTCTGGAGGGGAGGGCTACACCTTC.